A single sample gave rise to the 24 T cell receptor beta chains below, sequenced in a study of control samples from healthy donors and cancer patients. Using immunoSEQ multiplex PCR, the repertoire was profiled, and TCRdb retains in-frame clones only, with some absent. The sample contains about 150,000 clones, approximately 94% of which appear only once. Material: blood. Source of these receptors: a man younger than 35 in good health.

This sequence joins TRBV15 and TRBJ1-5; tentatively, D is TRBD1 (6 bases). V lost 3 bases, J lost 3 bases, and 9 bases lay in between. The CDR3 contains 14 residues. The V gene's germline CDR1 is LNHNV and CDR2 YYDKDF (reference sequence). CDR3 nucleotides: TGTGCCACCAGCAGGGACAGAGTCAATCAGCCCCAGCATTTT. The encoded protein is CATSRDRVNQPQHF.

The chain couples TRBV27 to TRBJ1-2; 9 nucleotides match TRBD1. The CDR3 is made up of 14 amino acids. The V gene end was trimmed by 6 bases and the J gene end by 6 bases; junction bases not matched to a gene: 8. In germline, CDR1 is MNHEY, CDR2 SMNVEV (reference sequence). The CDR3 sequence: CASSRTGASNGYTF. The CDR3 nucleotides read TGTGCCAGCAGCCGGACAGGGGCTTCTAATGGCTACACCTTC.

The CDR3 DNA reads TGTGCCAGTGCCTTCGGGGGGAACACTGAAGCTTTCTTT. Translation gives CASAFGGNTEAFF. The chain links TRBV19 to TRBJ1-1; the D gene is possibly TRBD1 (5 bases). This CDR3 contains 13 residues. The V and J ends lost 8 bases and 1 base respectively, with 11 bases between them. CDR1 is LNHDA, CDR2 SQIVND, per germline (reference sequence).

The CDR3 DNA reads as TGTGCCAGCAGTTCAAGGGGACTAGCGGCACAAGAGACCCAGTACTTC. Translation: CASSSRGLAAQETQYF. The V and J genes are TRBV28 and TRBJ2-5; 11 bases map to TRBD2. The CDR3 extends over 16 amino acids. CDR1 MDHEN and CDR2 SYDVKM come from the germline V gene. The junction had 6 bases not matched to a gene; V was cut back by 4 bases and J by 2 bases.

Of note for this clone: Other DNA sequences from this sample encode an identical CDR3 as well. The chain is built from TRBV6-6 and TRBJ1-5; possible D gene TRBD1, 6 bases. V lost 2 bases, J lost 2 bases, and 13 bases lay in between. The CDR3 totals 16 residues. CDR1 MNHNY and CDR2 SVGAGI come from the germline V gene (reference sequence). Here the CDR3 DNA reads TGTGCCAGCAGTTACACACAGGGTGGTGGCAATCAGCCCCAGCATTTT. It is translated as CASSYTQGGGNQPQHF.

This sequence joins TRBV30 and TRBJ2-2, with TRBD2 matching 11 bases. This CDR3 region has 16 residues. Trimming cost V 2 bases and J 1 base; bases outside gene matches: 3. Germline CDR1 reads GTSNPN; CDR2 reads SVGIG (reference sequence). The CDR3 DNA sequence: TGTGCCTGGAGTTATGGGACTAGCGGGAACACCGGGGAGCTGTTTTTT. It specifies CAWSYGTSGNTGELFF.

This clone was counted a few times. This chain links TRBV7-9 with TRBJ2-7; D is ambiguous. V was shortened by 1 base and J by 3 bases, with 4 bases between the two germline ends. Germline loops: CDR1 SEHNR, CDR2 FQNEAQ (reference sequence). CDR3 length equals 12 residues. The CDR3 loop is CASSLGVYEQYF. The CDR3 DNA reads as TGTGCCAGCAGCTTAGGCGTCTACGAGCAGTACTTC.

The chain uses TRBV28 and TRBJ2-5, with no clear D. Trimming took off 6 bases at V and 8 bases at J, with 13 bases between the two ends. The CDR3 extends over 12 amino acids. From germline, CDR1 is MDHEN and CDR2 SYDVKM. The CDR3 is CASSPGRLTQYF. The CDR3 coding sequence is TGTGCCAGCAGCCCCGGCCGACTCACCCAGTACTTC.

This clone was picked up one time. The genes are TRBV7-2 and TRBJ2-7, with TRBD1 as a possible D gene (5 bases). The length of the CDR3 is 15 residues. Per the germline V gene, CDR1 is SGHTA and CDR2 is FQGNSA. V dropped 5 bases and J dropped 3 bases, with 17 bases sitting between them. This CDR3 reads CASSAQARTYYEQYF. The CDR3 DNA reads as TGTGCCAGCAGCGCCCAGGCCCGGACATACTACGAGCAGTACTTC.

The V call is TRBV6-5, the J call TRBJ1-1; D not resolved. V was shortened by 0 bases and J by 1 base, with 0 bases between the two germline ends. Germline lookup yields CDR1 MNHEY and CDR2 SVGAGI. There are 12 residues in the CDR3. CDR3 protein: CASSYSNTEAFF. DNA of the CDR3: TGTGCCAGCAGTTACTCGAACACTGAAGCTTTCTTT.

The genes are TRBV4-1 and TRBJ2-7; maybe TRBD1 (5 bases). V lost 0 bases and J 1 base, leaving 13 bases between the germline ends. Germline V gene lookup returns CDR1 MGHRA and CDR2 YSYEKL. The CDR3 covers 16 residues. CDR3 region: CASSQEGQTPSYEQYF. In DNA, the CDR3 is TGCGCCAGCAGCCAAGAGGGGCAGACCCCGTCCTACGAGCAGTACTTC.

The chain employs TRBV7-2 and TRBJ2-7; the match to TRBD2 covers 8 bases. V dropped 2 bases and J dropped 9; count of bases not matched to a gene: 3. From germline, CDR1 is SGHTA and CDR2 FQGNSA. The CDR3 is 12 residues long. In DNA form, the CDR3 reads TGTGCCAGCAGCTTACAAGCGGGAGTGCAGTACTTC. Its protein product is CASSLQAGVQYF.

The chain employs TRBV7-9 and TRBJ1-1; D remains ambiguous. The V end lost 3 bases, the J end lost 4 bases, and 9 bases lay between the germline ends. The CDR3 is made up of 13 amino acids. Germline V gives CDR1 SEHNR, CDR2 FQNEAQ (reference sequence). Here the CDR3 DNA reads TGTGCCAGCAGCTTGGGTTACCCCACTGAAGCTTTCTTT. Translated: CASSLGYPTEAFF.

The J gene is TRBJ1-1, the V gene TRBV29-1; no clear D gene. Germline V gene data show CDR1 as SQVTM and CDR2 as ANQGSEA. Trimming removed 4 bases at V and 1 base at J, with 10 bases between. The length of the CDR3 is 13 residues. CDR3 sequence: CSVGGRENTEAFF. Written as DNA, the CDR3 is TGCAGCGTTGGAGGACGGGAGAACACTGAAGCTTTCTTT.

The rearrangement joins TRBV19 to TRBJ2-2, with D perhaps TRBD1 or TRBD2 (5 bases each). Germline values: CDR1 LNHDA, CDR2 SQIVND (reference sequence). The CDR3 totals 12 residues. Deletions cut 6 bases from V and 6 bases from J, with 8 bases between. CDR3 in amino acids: CASRGVAGELFF. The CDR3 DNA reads TGTGCCAGTAGGGGGGTTGCCGGGGAGCTGTTTTTT.

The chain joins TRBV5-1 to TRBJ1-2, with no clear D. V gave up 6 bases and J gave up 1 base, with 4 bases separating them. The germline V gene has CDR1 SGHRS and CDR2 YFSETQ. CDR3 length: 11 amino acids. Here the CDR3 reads CASKSNYGYTF. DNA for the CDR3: TGCGCCAGCAAAAGTAACTATGGCTACACCTTC.

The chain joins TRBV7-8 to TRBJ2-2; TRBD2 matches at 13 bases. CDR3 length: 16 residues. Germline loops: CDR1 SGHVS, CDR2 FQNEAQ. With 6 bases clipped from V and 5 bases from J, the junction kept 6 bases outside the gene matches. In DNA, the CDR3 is TGTGCCAGCAGATTTTGGACTAGCGGGGGTACCGGGGAGCTGTTTTTT. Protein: CASRFWTSGGTGELFF.

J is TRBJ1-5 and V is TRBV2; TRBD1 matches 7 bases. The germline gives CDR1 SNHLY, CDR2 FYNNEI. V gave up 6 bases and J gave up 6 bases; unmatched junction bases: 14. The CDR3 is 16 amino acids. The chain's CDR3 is CASRVDRARGSQPQHF. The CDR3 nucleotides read TGTGCCAGCAGAGTCGACAGGGCGAGGGGTAGTCAGCCCCAGCATTTT.

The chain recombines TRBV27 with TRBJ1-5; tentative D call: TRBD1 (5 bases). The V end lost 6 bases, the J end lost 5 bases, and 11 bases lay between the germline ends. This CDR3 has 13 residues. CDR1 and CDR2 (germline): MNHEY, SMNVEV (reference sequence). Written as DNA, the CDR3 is TGTGCCAGCAGCCTCGGGGGGGATCAGCCCCAGCATTTT. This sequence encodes CASSLGGDQPQHF.

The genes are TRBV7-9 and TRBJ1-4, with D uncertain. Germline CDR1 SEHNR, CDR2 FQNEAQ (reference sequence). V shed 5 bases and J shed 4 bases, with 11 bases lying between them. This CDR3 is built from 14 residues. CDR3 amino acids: CASSRGELNEKLFF. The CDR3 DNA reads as TGTGCCAGCAGCCGCGGGGAACTTAATGAAAAACTGTTTTTT.

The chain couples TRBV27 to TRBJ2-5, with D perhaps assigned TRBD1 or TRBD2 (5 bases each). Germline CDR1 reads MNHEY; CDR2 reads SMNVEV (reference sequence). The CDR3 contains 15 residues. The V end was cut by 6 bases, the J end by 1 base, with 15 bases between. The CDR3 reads CASRGWAGGQETQYF. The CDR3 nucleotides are TGTGCCAGCAGAGGGTGGGCTGGGGGCCAAGAGACCCAGTACTTC.

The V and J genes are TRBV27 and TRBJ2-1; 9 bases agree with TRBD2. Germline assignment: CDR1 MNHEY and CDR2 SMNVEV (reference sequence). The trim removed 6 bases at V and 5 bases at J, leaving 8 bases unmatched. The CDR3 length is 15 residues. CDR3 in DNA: TGTGCCAGCAGCTCTAGCGGGGTTCCCAACAATGAGCAGTTCTTC. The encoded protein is CASSSSGVPNNEQFF.

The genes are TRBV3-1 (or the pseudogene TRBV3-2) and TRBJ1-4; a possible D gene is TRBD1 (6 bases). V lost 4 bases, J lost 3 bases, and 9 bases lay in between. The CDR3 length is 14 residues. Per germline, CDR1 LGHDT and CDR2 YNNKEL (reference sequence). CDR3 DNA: TGTGCCAGCAGCCCAGGACAGCCTAATGAAAAACTGTTTTTT. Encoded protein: CASSPGQPNEKLFF.

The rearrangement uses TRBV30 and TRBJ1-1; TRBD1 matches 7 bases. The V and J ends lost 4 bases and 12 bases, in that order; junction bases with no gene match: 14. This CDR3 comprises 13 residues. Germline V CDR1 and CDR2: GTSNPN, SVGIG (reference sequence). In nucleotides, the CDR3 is TGTGCCTGGATCGGGTCGGAGGGGGCATTCTCTTTCTTT. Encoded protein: CAWIGSEGAFSFF.